This TCR beta chain was captured by sequencing in a study of shared clonotypes between healthy human individuals. The V and J ends lost 2 bases and 6 bases respectively, with 9 bases between them. The germline CDR1 and CDR2 sequences are SGHKS and YYEKEE (reference sequence). This CDR3 comprises 12 residues. Comment on this clone: Antigen specificity is unknown.

Study results and limitations: Non-shared clonotypes were found to have lower generation probabilities than the clonotypes that were shared by all four of the sorted-subset donors.

TCRdb's table, derived via immunoSEQ multiplex PCR, lists solely in-frame clones and lacks some. The data show hundreds of thousands of clones, approximately 95% seen once. Naive CD8 cells lacked CD45RO, underwent positive selection for CCR7 and left out terminally differentiated effector memory CD45RA+ cells. The clonotype originates from a woman in her 30s in good health. The chain carries TRBV5-5 and TRBJ2-7; a weak D match, TRBD2 (6 bases). What was sequenced was naive CD8+ T cells sorted from blood. This CDR3 is CASSFQGLEQYF. CDR3 DNA sequence: TGTGCCAGCAGCTTCCAGGGACTCGAGCAGTACTTC.